This T cell receptor (beta chain) derives from a study of CD8 T cells in Susac syndrome. CD8+ and CD4+ T cells from blood underwent TCR beta sequencing, which was carried out in a high-throughput format. The multiple sclerosis control cohort comprised treatment-naive individuals presenting with stable or active relapsing-remitting disease. The CD8+ and CD4+ T cells were negatively isolated, with the TEMRA cells enriched by FACS. Germline assignment: CDR1 MDHEN and CDR2 SYDVKM. The CDR3 has 13 residues. V lost 6 bases and J 6 bases, leaving 12 bases between the germline ends. A quantity of about 0.45 to 1 ug RNA underwent reverse transcription using random hexamers. It was immunoSEQ multiplex PCR that amplified TCR beta CDR3 across 54 Vbeta and 13 Jbeta. MiXCR was run by TCRdb on the immunoSEQ multiplex PCR reads, yielding one entry per CDR3 protein. This table has under 150,000 distinct CDR3 sequences, roughly 80% appearing once.

Sequencing was performed on CD8+ T cells from PBMCs. This sequence was found in a human donor with multiple sclerosis. V is TRBV28 and J is TRBJ2-1; D might be TRBD1 (6 bases). CDR3 in DNA: TGTGCCAGCAGGCCGGGACATATCAATGAGCAGTTCTTC. Encoded protein: CASRPGHINEQFF.